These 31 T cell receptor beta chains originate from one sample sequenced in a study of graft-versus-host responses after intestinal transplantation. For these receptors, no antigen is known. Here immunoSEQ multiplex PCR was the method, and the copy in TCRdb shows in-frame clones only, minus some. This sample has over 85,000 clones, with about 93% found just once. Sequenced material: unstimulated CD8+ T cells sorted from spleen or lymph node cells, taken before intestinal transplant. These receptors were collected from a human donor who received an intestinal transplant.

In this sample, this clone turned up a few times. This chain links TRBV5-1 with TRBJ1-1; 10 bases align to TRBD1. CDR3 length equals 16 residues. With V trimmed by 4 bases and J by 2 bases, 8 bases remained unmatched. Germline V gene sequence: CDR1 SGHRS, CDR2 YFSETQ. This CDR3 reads CASSPTGGLGNTEAFF. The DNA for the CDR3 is TGCGCCAGCAGCCCGACAGGGGGCTTGGGAAACACTGAAGCTTTCTTT.

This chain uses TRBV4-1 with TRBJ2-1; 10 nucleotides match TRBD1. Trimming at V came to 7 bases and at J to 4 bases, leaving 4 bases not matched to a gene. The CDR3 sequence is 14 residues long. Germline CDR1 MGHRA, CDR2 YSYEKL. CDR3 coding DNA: TGCGCCAGCATCCGGGACAGGGGTTACAATGAGCAGTTCTTC. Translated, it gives CASIRDRGYNEQFF.

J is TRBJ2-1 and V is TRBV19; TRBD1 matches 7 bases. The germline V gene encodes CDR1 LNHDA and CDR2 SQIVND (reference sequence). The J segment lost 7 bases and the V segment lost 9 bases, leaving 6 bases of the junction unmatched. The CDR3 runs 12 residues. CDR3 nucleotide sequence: TGTGCCAGCCAGTTACAGGGGAATGAGCAGTTCTTC. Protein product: CASQLQGNEQFF.

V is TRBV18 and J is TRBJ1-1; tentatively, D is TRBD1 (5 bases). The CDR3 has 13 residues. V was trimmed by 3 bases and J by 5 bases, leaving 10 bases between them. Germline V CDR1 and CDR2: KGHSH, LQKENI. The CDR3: CASSPDSGTEAFF. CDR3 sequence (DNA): TGTGCCAGCTCACCTGACAGTGGGACTGAAGCTTTCTTT.

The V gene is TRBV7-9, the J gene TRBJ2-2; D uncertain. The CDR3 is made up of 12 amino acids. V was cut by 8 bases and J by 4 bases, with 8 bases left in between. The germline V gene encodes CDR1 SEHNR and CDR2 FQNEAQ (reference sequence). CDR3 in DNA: TGTGCCAGCCCTGTCGGCACCGGGGAGCTGTTTTTT. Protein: CASPVGTGELFF.

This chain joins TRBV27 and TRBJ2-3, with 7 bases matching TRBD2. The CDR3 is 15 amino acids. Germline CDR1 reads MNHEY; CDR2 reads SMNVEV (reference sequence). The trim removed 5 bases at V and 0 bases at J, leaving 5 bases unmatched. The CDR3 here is CASSILAVSTDTQYF. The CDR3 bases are TGTGCCAGCAGTATTCTAGCGGTTAGCACAGATACGCAGTATTTT.

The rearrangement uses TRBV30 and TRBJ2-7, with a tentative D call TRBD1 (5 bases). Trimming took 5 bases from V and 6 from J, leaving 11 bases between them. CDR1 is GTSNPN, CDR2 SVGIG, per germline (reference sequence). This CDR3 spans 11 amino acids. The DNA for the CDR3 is TGTGCCTGGGATCAGGGAAGCGAGCAGTACTTC. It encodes CAWDQGSEQYF.

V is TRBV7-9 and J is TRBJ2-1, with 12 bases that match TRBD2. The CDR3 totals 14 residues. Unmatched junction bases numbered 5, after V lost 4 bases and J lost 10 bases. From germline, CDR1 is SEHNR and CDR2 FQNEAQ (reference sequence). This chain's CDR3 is CASSSGLAGYEQFF. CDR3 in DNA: TGTGCCAGCAGCTCCGGACTAGCGGGGTACGAGCAGTTCTTC.

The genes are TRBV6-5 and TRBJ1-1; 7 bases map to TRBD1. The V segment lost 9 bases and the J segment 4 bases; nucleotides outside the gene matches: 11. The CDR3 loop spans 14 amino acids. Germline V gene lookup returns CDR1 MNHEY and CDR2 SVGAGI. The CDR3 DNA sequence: TGTGCCAGTTCACAGGGGTTGGAGCTCACTGAAGCTTTCTTT. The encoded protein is CASSQGLELTEAFF.

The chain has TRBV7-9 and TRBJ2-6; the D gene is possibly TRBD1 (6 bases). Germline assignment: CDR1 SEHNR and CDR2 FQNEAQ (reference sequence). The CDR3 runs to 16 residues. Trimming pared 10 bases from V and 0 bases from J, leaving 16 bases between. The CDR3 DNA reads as TGTGCCACCAAGGATCACAGGGACTCTGGGGCCAACGTCCTGACTTTC. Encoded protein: CATKDHRDSGANVLTF.

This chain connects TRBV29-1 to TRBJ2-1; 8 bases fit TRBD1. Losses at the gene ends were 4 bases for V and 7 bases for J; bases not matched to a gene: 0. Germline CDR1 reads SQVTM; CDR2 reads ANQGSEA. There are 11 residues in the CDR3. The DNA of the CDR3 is TGCAGCGTTGGACAGGGGAATGAGCAGTTCTTC. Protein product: CSVGQGNEQFF.

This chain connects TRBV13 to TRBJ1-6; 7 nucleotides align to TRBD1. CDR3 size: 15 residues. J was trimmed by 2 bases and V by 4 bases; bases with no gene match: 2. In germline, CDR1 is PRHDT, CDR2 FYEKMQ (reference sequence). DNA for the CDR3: TGTGCCAGCAGCTCCGACAGGGCCTATAATTCACCCCTCCACTTT. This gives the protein CASSSDRAYNSPLHF.

CDR3 loop: CASSLSQGSGSPRQFF. The CDR3 nucleotides are TGTGCCAGCAGCTTAAGTCAGGGTAGCGGGAGCCCGCGACAGTTCTTC. The chain has TRBV7-9 and TRBJ2-1; TRBD2 matches at 9 bases. CDR1 and CDR2 (germline): SEHNR, FQNEAQ (reference sequence). Unmatched junction bases numbered 15, after V lost 2 bases and J lost 13 bases. CDR3 length equals 16 residues. Together with reference TRBV7-9 and TRBJ2-1, the CDR3 gives the full variable domain: DTGVSQNPRHKITKRGQNVTFRCDPISEHNRLYWYRQTLGQGPEFLTYFQNEAQLEKSRLLSDRFSAERPKGSFSTLEIQRTEQGDSAMYLCASSLSQGSGSPRQFFGPGTRLTVL.

CDR3 nucleotides: TGTGCCAGCAGACCCGTTTGGGACAGCAATTCACCCCTCCACTTT. This sequence encodes CASRPVWDSNSPLHF. The V call is TRBV6-1, the J call TRBJ1-6; 7 bases fit TRBD1. The trim removed 6 bases at V and 7 bases at J, leaving 9 bases unmatched. This CDR3 has 15 residues. Germline CDR1 MNHNS, CDR2 SASEGT.

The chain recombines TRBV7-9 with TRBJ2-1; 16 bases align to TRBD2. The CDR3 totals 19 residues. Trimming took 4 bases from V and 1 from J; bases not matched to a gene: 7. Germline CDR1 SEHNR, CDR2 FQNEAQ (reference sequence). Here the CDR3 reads CASSSTGTSGGASYNEQFF. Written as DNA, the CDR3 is TGTGCCAGCAGCTCTACTGGGACTAGCGGGGGGGCGTCCTACAATGAGCAGTTCTTC.

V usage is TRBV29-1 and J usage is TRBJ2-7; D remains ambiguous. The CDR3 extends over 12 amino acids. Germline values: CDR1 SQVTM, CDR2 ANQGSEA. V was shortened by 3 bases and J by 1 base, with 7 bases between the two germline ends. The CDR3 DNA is TGCAGCGTTGATACAGAATCCTACGAGCAGTACTTC. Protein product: CSVDTESYEQYF.

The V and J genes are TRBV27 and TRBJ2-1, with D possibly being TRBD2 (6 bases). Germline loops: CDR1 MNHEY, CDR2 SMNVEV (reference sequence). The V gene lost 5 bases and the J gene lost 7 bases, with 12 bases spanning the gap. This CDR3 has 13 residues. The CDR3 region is CASSLGTGNEQFF. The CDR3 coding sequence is TGTGCCAGCAGTCTAGGGACTGGGAATGAGCAGTTCTTC.

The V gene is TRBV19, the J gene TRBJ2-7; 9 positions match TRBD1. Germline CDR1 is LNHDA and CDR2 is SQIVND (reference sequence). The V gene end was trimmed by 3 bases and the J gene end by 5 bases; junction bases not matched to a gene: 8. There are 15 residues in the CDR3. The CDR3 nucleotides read TGTGCCAGTAGTATCGTGGGACAGGGTCAGGACGAGCAGTACTTC. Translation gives CASSIVGQGQDEQYF.

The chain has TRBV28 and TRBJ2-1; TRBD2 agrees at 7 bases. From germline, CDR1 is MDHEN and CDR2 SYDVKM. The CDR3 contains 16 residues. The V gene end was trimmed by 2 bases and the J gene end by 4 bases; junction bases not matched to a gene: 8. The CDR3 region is CASSLVGASGYNEQFF. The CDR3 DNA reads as TGTGCCAGCAGTTTAGTAGGTGCTAGCGGTTACAATGAGCAGTTCTTC.

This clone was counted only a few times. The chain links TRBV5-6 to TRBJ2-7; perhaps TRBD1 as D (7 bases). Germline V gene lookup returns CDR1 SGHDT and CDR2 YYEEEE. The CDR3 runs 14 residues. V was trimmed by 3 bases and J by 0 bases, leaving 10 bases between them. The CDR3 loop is CASSWGDSSYEQYF. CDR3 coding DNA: TGTGCCAGCAGCTGGGGGGACAGCTCCTACGAGCAGTACTTC.

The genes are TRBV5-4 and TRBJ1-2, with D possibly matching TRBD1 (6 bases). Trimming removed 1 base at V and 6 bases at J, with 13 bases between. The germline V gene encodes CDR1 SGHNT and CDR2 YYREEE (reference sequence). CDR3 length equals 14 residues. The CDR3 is CASSLRGGGNGYTF. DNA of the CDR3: TGTGCCAGCAGCTTGAGAGGGGGTGGCAATGGCTACACCTTC.

CDR3 nucleotide sequence: TGTGCCAGCAGTGTACCCGGGGAGACCCAGTACTTC. Encoded protein: CASSVPGETQYF. The chain links TRBV2 to TRBJ2-5; no reliable D call. Trimming removed 4 bases from V and 5 bases from J, with 8 bases in between. The CDR3 spans 12 residues. In germline, CDR1 is SNHLY, CDR2 FYNNEI.

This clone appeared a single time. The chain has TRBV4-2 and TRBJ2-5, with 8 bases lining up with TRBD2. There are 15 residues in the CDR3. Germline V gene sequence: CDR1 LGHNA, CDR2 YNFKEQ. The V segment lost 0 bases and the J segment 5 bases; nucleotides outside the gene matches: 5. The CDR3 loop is CASSQDRGGTETQYF. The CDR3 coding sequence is TGTGCCAGCAGCCAAGACCGGGGGGGGACGGAGACCCAGTACTTC.

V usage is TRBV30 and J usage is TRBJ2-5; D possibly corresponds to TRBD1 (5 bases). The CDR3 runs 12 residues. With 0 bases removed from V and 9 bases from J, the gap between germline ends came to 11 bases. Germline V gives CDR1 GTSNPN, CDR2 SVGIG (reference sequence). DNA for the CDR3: TGTGCCTGGAGTGTAGGGGCCCGGGCCCAGTACTTC. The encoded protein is CAWSVGARAQYF.

CDR3: CASSVTSGGAGELFF. The CDR3 nucleotides read TGTGCCAGCAGCGTGACTAGCGGGGGGGCCGGGGAGCTGTTTTTT. The chain uses TRBV9 and TRBJ2-2, with 14 positions matching TRBD2. Germline V gene data show CDR1 as SGDLS and CDR2 as YYNGEE. CDR3 length equals 15 residues. Losses at the gene ends were 2 bases for V and 6 bases for J; bases not matched to a gene: 0.

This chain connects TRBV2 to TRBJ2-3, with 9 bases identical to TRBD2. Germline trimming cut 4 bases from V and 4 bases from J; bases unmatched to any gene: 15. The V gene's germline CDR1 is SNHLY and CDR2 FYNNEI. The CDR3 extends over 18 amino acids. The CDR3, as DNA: TGTGCCAGCAGTGGGCTAGCGGGACCCAAGGGGATAGCAGATACGCAGTATTTT. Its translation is CASSGLAGPKGIADTQYF. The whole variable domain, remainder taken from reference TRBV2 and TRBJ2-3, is EPEVTQTPSHQVTQMGQEVILRCVPISNHLYFYWYRQILGQKVEFLVSFYNNEISEKSEIFDDQFSVERPDGSNFTLKIRSTKLEDSAMYFCASSGLAGPKGIADTQYFGPGTRLTVL.

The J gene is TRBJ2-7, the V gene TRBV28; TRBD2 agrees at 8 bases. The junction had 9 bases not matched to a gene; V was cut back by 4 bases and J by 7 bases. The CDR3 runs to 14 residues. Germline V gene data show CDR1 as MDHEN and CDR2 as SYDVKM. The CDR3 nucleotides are TGTGCCAGCAGTTATCGAGCGGGAGTCGCGGAGCAGTACTTC. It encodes CASSYRAGVAEQYF.

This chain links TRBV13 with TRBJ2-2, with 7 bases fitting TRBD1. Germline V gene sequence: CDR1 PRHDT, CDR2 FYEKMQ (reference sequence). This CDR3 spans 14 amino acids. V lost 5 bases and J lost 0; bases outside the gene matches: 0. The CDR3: CASSGQANTGELFF. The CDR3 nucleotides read TGTGCCAGCAGCGGACAGGCGAACACCGGGGAGCTGTTTTTT. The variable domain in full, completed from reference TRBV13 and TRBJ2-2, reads AAGVIQSPRHLIKEKRETATLKCYPIPRHDTVYWYQQGPGQDPQFLISFYEKMQSDKGSIPDRFSAQQFSDYHSELNMSSLELGDSALYFCASSGQANTGELFFGEGSRLTVL.

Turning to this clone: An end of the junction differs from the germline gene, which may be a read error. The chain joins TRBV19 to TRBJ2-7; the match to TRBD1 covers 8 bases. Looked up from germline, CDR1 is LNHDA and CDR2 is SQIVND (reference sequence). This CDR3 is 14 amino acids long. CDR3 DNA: TGTGCCACTAGTGGGCAGGGGGCGTTGAACTTGCAGTACTTC. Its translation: CATSGQGALNLQYF.

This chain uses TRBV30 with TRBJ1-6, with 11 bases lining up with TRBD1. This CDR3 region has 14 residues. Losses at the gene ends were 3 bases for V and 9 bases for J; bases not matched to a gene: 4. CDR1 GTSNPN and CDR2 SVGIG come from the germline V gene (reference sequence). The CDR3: CAWSGGTGGSPLHF. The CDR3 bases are TGTGCCTGGAGCGGAGGGACAGGGGGTTCACCCCTCCACTTT.

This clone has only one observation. The CDR3 protein is CASSVVSVAGQYNEQFF. The CDR3 nucleotides read TGTGCCAGCAGCGTAGTGTCTGTAGCGGGTCAGTACAATGAGCAGTTCTTC. This chain connects TRBV9 to TRBJ2-1, with 7 bases lining up with TRBD2. Germline values: CDR1 SGDLS, CDR2 YYNGEE. There are 17 residues in the CDR3. V trimming: 0 bases; J trimming: 4 bases; junction bases outside the gene matches: 10. The whole variable domain, remainder taken from reference TRBV9 and TRBJ2-1, is DSGVTQTPKHLITATGQRVTLRCSPRSGDLSVYWYQQSLDQGLQFLIQYYNGEERAKGNILERFSAQQFPDLHSELNLSSLELGDSALYFCASSVVSVAGQYNEQFFGPGTRLTVL.